The present T cell receptor (beta chain) was sequenced within a study of identical twins (dated by TCRdb to 2016 to 2018). In terms of the full investigation: To test whether fetal clonotypes persist, this study deep-sequenced TCR alpha and beta repertoires from monozygotic twins, from unrelated adults of various ages, and from cord blood. To rule out contamination, replicate twin experiments were performed at different times with different library preparation protocols.

The study at large found these results: Compared with coincidental sharing between unrelated individuals, out-of-frame TCR alpha sequences shared between twins showed an excess of sequences with low generation probability. The excess sharing between twins in beta out-of-frame sequences was weaker because fewer shared sequences reduced the signal-to-noise ratio. Fewer insertions were carried by abundant cord blood beta clonotypes, a similar but weaker trend appeared in young adult naive repertoires, and no such trend appeared in memory repertoires. Conclusions relied on cross-sectional statistical analysis, since the same donors could not be followed over many years. Invariant T cells such as MAIT and iNKT could partly confound zero-insertion analyses, although diverse VJ usage argued against such confounding for most clonotypes. Recombination models systematically underestimated out-of-frame TCR alpha sharing in monozygotic twins but agreed with sharing between unrelated individuals.

In this sample, this clonotype turned up a few times. No antigen is known for it. No qualities accompany the bases; no much larger clone lies one base away. All donors were healthy Caucasians. The twin cohort consisted of three pairs of female monozygotic twins, all aged roughly 18 to 29 years. Peripheral blood mononuclear cells were used as the source from which RNA for TCR libraries was isolated. The library relied on 5' RACE. The data were produced on an Illumina HiSeq 2000. A universal primer binding site was added through template switching, and the final cDNA carried a unique molecular identifier so that TCR cDNA molecules could be counted accurately. Specific primers in the conserved constant-segment region were used to synthesize first-strand cDNA for TCR alpha and beta chains. To control for contamination, every cDNA library carried two barcodes: a SMART-Mk sample barcode plus Illumina barcodes. TruSeq adapter sequences, together with Illumina sample barcodes, were added in two successive PCR steps. The Illumina HiSeq platform was used with custom primers to sequence TCR alpha and beta cDNA libraries. The original pipeline was this. MiGEC processed the raw reads to extract unique molecular identifiers, while MiXCR was used to determine the CDR3 positions. Recombination models were inferred per individual with the repgenHMM and IGoR tools using an EM algorithm. Shared clonotypes were analyzed with the tcR package in R, and sharing was normalized by the product of cloneset sizes. Out-of-frame nonproductive sequences were analyzed to study raw recombination free of thymic and clonal selection effects. TCRdb ran its own pipeline on the public reads, namely fastp trimming at Q25 and MiXCR clone calling, and kept in-frame beta chains. Each entry is one CDR3 protein sequence, shown with its most common DNA and genes. These V and J calls originate from TCRdb's pipeline instead of the authors' own analysis. The sample table lists about 720,000 distinct CDR3 sequences, 8.5% to 9% of them with a count of one. The leading ten clones occupy around 0.95% of the sample.

The data also belong to a second study, concerning yellow fever vaccine responses in identical twins. Per the second study: The T cell response to vaccination in identical twins was reported by the authors to appear partly convergent and partly personalized. In identical twins, the study followed T cell clones that responded to the vaccine with precision.

The sequencing sample was made of PBMCs. This sequence originates from a woman under 30 in good health.

Here is the DNA: TGCAGCGTGCGTGCGGGGTCGACTAATGAAAAACTGTTTTTT. It translates to CSVRAGSTNEKLFF. This chain is built from TRBV29-1 and TRBJ1-4; a confident D gene designation cannot be given. Relative to germline, V is 6 bases shorter and J is 2 bases shorter, with 13 bases between their ends. From a lookup of the germline V gene, CDR1 and CDR2 are SQVTM and ANQGSEA. There are 14 amino acids in the CDR3, from cysteine to phenylalanine inclusive. Left in the record is the CDR3 DNA by itself, 42 bases read in frame from the first base. Where the CDR3 stops, the reference TRBV29-1 and TRBJ1-4 genes take over; the full variable domain is SAVISQKPSRDICQRGTSLTIQCQVDSQVTMMFWYRQQPGQSLTLIATANQGSEATYESGFVIDKFPISRPNLTFSTLTVSNMSPEDSSIYLCSVRAGSTNEKLFFGSGTQLSVL.